Listed below are T cell receptor beta chains from one sample, sequenced in a study of human T cells and chemical hapten exposure. TCRdb analysed the RACE reads with MiXCR anew, one entry per CDR3 protein. The table shows roughly 48,000 distinct CDR3 sequences, with roughly 4.1% occurring only once. Sequencing was done on a sample of whole blood. The receptors originated from a human donor in good health. Some clones in this sample may be carry-over from other donors' samples. CDR3s include the opening cysteine and the closing phenylalanine or tryptophan. Each record gives: clone size, J gene, D gene, V gene, CDR3 protein, CDR3 DNA. The D gene is left open where the match is weak. Only some rows state a clone size, as once, few, many or a class for expanded clones.

clone size: many; J gene: TRBJ2-1; D gene: NA; V gene: TRBV6-2/TRBV6-3; CDR3 protein: CASKRPTSSYNEQFF; CDR3 DNA: TGTGCCAGCAAGCGGCCCACGAGCTCCTACAATGAGCAGTTCTTC
clone size: NA; J gene: TRBJ1-1; D gene: NA; V gene: TRBV13; CDR3 protein: CASSSLPERNTEAFF; CDR3 DNA: TGTGCCAGCAGTTCCCTCCCAGAGCGGAACACTGAAGCTTTCTTT
clone size: many; J gene: TRBJ2-7; D gene: TRBD2; V gene: TRBV20-1; CDR3 protein: CSASRTSGRTYEQYF; CDR3 DNA: TGCAGTGCTTCTCGGACTAGCGGGAGGACGTACGAGCAGTACTTC
clone size: many; J gene: TRBJ1-4; D gene: NA; V gene: TRBV7-9; CDR3 protein: CASSIPQSPNEKLFF; CDR3 DNA: TGTGCCAGCAGCATCCCACAATCTCCTAATGAAAAACTGTTTTTT
clone size: many; J gene: TRBJ2-7; D gene: TRBD2; V gene: TRBV13; CDR3 protein: CASSLGLAGGPYEQYF; CDR3 DNA: TGTGCCAGCAGCTTAGGACTAGCGGGAGGCCCCTACGAGCAGTACTTC
clone size: many; J gene: TRBJ1-2; D gene: NA; V gene: TRBV15; CDR3 protein: CATSRGTGLIPSYGYTF; CDR3 DNA: TGTGCCACCAGCAGAGGAACAGGGCTTATCCCGTCCTATGGCTACACCTTC
clone size: many; J gene: TRBJ2-7; D gene: NA; V gene: TRBV5-1; CDR3 protein: CASSIDPRGGGEQYF; CDR3 DNA: TGCGCCAGCAGCATCGACCCTAGGGGGGGGGGCGAGCAGTACTTC
clone size: NA; J gene: TRBJ2-1; D gene: TRBD2; V gene: TRBV10-2; CDR3 protein: CASSEGLAGDNEQFF; CDR3 DNA: TGCGCCAGCAGTGAGGGGCTAGCGGGGGACAATGAGCAGTTCTTC
clone size: NA; J gene: TRBJ2-7; D gene: NA; V gene: TRBV18; CDR3 protein: CASSPTGFGYEQYF; CDR3 DNA: TGTGCCAGCTCACCCACGGGTTTCGGATACGAGCAGTACTTC
clone size: NA; J gene: TRBJ2-7; D gene: TRBD2; V gene: TRBV19; CDR3 protein: CASSMKTSGTYEQYF; CDR3 DNA: TGTGCCAGTAGTATGAAGACTAGCGGAACCTACGAGCAGTACTTC
clone size: few; J gene: TRBJ1-2; D gene: NA; V gene: TRBV28; CDR3 protein: CASTAANYGYTF; CDR3 DNA: TGTGCCAGCACAGCAGCTAACTATGGCTACACCTTC
clone size: many; J gene: TRBJ1-1; D gene: NA; V gene: TRBV7-3; CDR3 protein: CASSPGGQGEAFF; CDR3 DNA: TGTGCCAGCAGCCCTGGGGGGCAGGGAGAAGCTTTCTTT
clone size: many; J gene: TRBJ2-5; D gene: TRBD2; V gene: TRBV9; CDR3 protein: CASSPGLAVETQYF; CDR3 DNA: TGTGCCAGCAGTCCCGGACTAGCCGTAGAGACCCAGTACTTC
clone size: few; J gene: TRBJ2-7; D gene: TRBD1; V gene: TRBV27; CDR3 protein: CASSLGDRPYEQYF; CDR3 DNA: TGTGCCAGCAGTTTAGGGGACAGGCCTTACGAGCAGTACTTC